This T cell receptor (beta chain) was profiled in a study of technical replicates of blood from several donors. V was clipped by 4 bases and J by 4 bases; unmatched bases: 8. CDR3 length: 17 residues. Germline CDR1 is MGHRA and CDR2 is YSYEKL. Sequencing was performed with immunoSEQ multiplex PCR; in TCRdb, only in-frame clones are kept and a portion is missing. The sample contains about 100,000 clones, 95% of which appear only once. This chain links TRBV4-1 with TRBJ2-7; 15 bases are shared with TRBD2. The sample consisted of T cells isolated from PBMCs. The sequence was obtained from a human donor in good health. The CDR3 nucleotides read TGCGCCAGCAGCCCAAGAGGACTAGCGGGAGGGCCTTACGAGCAGTACTTC. It yields the protein CASSPRGLAGGPYEQYF.